One T cell receptor (beta chain) is described in this entry. The table came from immunoSEQ multiplex PCR; TCRdb's copy has only in-frame clones and leaves some out. The table shows 310,000 or so clones, with 85% to 90% occurring only once. This entry belongs to a study of blood T cell repertoires in COVID-19. Across the whole study: Acute-phase and convalescent COVID-19 samples originated in the United States, Italy and Spain.

The CDR3 consists of 11 residues. Germline V lookup: CDR1 SGHNT, CDR2 YYREEE (reference sequence). Between the trimmed V and J ends, which lost 2 bases and 6 bases, there was a span of 3 bases. Symptom resolution, clearance, or two negative PCRs marked donors in Cohort 3 as recovered. The chain recombines TRBV5-4 with TRBJ2-1; D is uncertain. The clonotype comes from a woman younger than 30 who had recovered from COVID-19. What was sequenced was PBMCs or T cells enriched from blood (not recorded which). The CDR3 spells CASSFLNEQFF. The CDR3 coding sequence is TGTGCCAGCAGCTTTCTCAATGAGCAGTTCTTC. The variable domain in full, with the rest retrieved from reference TRBV5-4 and TRBJ2-1, is ETGVTQSPTHLIKTRGQQVTLRCSSQSGHNTVSWYQQALGQGPQFIFQYYREEENGRGNFPPRFSGLQFPNYSSELNVNALELDDSALYLCASSFLNEQFFGPGTRLTVL.